The 27 T cell receptor beta chains presented below share a single source sample, sequenced in a study of CD8+ T cells in alopecia areata (dated by TCRdb to the late 2010s). The method was the immunoSEQ multiplex PCR assay. For TCR sequencing, RNA was extracted from every sample and reverse transcribed into cDNA to serve as template. What TCRdb holds here is the immuneACCESS table cut down to in-frame rearrangements. Part of the clones is not present; checked against another copy, under half of the missing clones reflect an unresolved V gene, and the others are unexplained. Here the sample has around 300,000 clones; 60% occur a single time. Of the sample, about 0.89% is held by the ten largest clones. Explained via the paper, the treatment or condition label denotes: oral pan-JAK inhibitor, 5-10 mg twice daily. Source: CD4+ T cells sorted from blood, taken around week 52, from a patient treated with tofacitinib. Receptors originate from a human donor with alopecia areata.

This clone was recorded a few times. The chain recombines TRBV9 with TRBJ2-1; D call uncertain. The germline V gene encodes CDR1 SGDLS and CDR2 YYNGEE. Trimming removed 0 bases at V and 3 bases at J, with 7 bases between. The CDR3 loop spans 14 amino acids. Here the CDR3 reads CASSVDVSYNEQFF. CDR3 nucleotides: TGTGCCAGCAGCGTAGACGTAAGCTACAATGAGCAGTTCTTC.

The chain carries TRBV6-5 and TRBJ1-5; D unresolved. This CDR3 contains 13 residues. Trimming left V 0 bases short and J 7 bases short, with 7 bases between. The germline gives CDR1 MNHEY, CDR2 SVGAGI. CDR3 sequence (DNA): TGTGCCAGCAGTTACTCTCCGAGACAGCCCCAGCATTTT. Protein: CASSYSPRQPQHF.

As to this clone: The sample holds other DNA sequences that translate to the same CDR3. The genes are TRBV6-5 and TRBJ2-1; D uncertain. The CDR3 totals 11 residues. The germline V gene has CDR1 MNHEY and CDR2 SVGAGI. Trimming took 4 bases from V and 10 from J, leaving 8 bases between them. Here the CDR3 reads CASSFGGEQFF. CDR3 sequence (DNA): TGTGCCAGCAGTTTCGGTGGGGAGCAGTTCTTC.

This clone was seen a few times. V and J are TRBV29-1 and TRBJ2-7; TRBD1 agrees at 10 bases. The junction had 3 bases not matched to a gene; V was cut back by 4 bases and J by 3 bases. Germline V gene sequence: CDR1 SQVTM, CDR2 ANQGSEA. CDR3 length: 13 residues. The CDR3 DNA sequence: TGCAGCGTTGTGGGGACAGGGGACTACGAGCAGTACTTC. This codes for CSVVGTGDYEQYF.

This chain connects TRBV6-5 to TRBJ2-7; the D is unclear. V shed 5 bases and J shed 4 bases, with 15 bases lying between them. CDR3 size: 14 residues. The germline V gene encodes CDR1 MNHEY and CDR2 SVGAGI. The CDR3 sequence: CASSPAPDGYEQYF. Here the CDR3 DNA reads TGTGCCAGCAGTCCCGCCCCGGACGGATACGAGCAGTACTTC.

V gene TRBV10-3 combines with J gene TRBJ2-3; possibly TRBD2 for D (5 bases). This CDR3 contains 12 residues. The V end was cut by 10 bases, the J end by 6 bases, with 14 bases between. From germline, CDR1 is ENHRY and CDR2 SYGVKD. CDR3 sequence: CASSRPGDTQYF. CDR3 bases: TGTGCCAGCAGCCGGCCGGGGGATACGCAGTATTTT.

The chain joins TRBV4-2 to TRBJ1-1, with D tentatively TRBD1 (5 bases). The CDR3 extends over 15 amino acids. Germline CDR1 and CDR2: LGHNA and YNFKEQ. Trimming removed 6 bases from V and 1 base from J, with 15 bases in between. The CDR3: CASREGRASNTEAFF. The CDR3 DNA reads as TGTGCCAGCAGGGAGGGCAGGGCATCGAACACTGAAGCTTTCTTT.

To note about this clone: The conserved phenylalanine or tryptophan is not found at the CDR3 terminus, so this likely reflects a read error. This chain uses TRBV27 with TRBJ2-2; TRBD2 is a possible D gene (5 bases). The V and J ends lost 2 bases and 6 bases respectively, with 10 bases between them. Germline V gives CDR1 MNHEY, CDR2 SMNVEV (reference sequence). This CDR3 spans 14 amino acids. CDR3 DNA: TGTGCCAGCAGTTTAGGACTCCTTGCCGGGGAGCTGTTTGTT. It is translated as CASSLGLLAGELFV.

As DNA, the CDR3 is TGCAGCGTTGAAGATAGCGGGGGGCGGGATGAGCAGTTCTTC. It is translated as CSVEDSGGRDEQFF. V is TRBV29-1 and J is TRBJ2-1; 10 nucleotides line up with TRBD2. The CDR3 runs 14 residues. Germline V CDR1 and CDR2: SQVTM, ANQGSEA. Losses at the gene ends were 0 bases for V and 8 bases for J; bases not matched to a gene: 4.

The rearrangement joins TRBV5-1 to TRBJ2-3; 7 bases fit TRBD2. V shed 5 bases, J shed 0 bases, and the junction held 6 bases outside the gene matches. CDR1 is SGHRS, CDR2 YFSETQ, per germline. The CDR3 loop spans 15 amino acids. CDR3 sequence reads: CASRDPSGSTDTQYF. The CDR3 DNA reads TGCGCCAGCAGGGACCCTAGCGGAAGCACAGATACGCAGTATTTT. Combining the CDR3 with reference TRBV5-1 and TRBJ2-3 gives the whole variable domain KAGVTQTPRYLIKTRGQQVTLSCSPISGHRSVSWYQQTPGQGLQFLFEYFSETQRNKGNFPGRFSGRQFSNSRSEMNVSTLELGDSALYLCASRDPSGSTDTQYFGPGTRLTVL.

The V call is TRBV4-2, the J call TRBJ2-5; TRBD2 agrees at 13 bases. The CDR3 runs to 16 residues. Germline trimming cut 4 bases from V and 2 bases from J; bases unmatched to any gene: 4. CDR1 LGHNA and CDR2 YNFKEQ come from the germline V gene. CDR3: CASSPGTSGEQETQYF. CDR3 sequence (DNA): TGTGCCAGCAGCCCCGGGACTAGCGGGGAACAAGAGACCCAGTACTTC.

The chain combines TRBV18 with TRBJ2-7; D call uncertain. The CDR3 spans 14 residues. In germline, CDR1 is KGHSH, CDR2 LQKENI. The ends were cut back, 1 base at V and 6 bases at J, with 13 bases in the middle. The CDR3 sequence: CASSPLAHASEQYF. The DNA of the CDR3 is TGTGCCAGCTCACCACTGGCACACGCCAGCGAGCAGTACTTC.

The rearrangement joins TRBV7-2 to TRBJ2-5, with D possibly matching TRBD1 (5 bases). The CDR3 is made up of 15 amino acids. Between the trimmed V and J ends, which lost 3 bases and 5 bases, there was a span of 16 bases. Per germline, CDR1 SGHTA and CDR2 FQGNSA. The CDR3 spells CASSFASGKGETQYF. In DNA form, the CDR3 reads TGTGCCAGCAGCTTTGCTTCAGGGAAGGGGGAGACCCAGTACTTC.

This clone has just one count. The chain employs TRBV15 and TRBJ2-5, with 9 bases matching TRBD2. The V and J ends lost 4 bases and 3 bases, in that order; junction bases with no gene match: 12. The CDR3 length is 17 residues. CDR1 LNHNV and CDR2 YYDKDF come from the germline V gene (reference sequence). DNA for the CDR3: TGTGCCACCAGCAACCCCGGGCGGGGGGGACGGGAAGAGACCCAGTACTTC. Translated: CATSNPGRGGREETQYF. The whole variable domain, filled in from reference TRBV15 and TRBJ2-5, reads DAMVIQNPRYQVTQFGKPVTLSCSQTLNHNVMYWYQQKSSQAPKLLFHYYDKDFNNEADTPDNFQSRRPNTSFCFLDIRSPGLGDTAMYLCATSNPGRGGREETQYFGPGTRLLVL.

The gene calls are TRBV7-9 and TRBJ1-2, with 11 nucleotides matching TRBD1. This CDR3 comprises 15 residues. V shed 1 base, J shed 7 bases, and the junction held 5 bases outside the gene matches. Germline CDR1 SEHNR, CDR2 FQNEAQ (reference sequence). The CDR3 sequence: CASSLGGQGATGYTF. The CDR3 DNA reads as TGTGCCAGCAGCTTAGGTGGACAGGGGGCTACTGGCTACACCTTC.

As for this clone: Other DNA sequences in the sample encode the same CDR3. The rearrangement joins TRBV6-6 to TRBJ2-7, with D perhaps assigned TRBD1 or TRBD2 (5 bases each). V lost 6 bases to trimming and J lost 4 bases, with 10 bases between them. CDR3 length: 12 amino acids. Germline-derived CDR1 and CDR2 are MNHNY and SVGAGI (reference sequence). The CDR3 DNA is TGTGCCAGCAGCCCGAGGGGATACGAGCAGTACTTC. As protein: CASSPRGYEQYF.

The chain joins TRBV28 to TRBJ1-1; 9 bases line up with TRBD1. This CDR3 comprises 16 residues. The germline V gene encodes CDR1 MDHEN and CDR2 SYDVKM. The junction had 11 bases not matched to a gene; V was cut back by 3 bases and J by 6 bases. The CDR3 nucleotides are TGTGCCAGCAGTTTTCGACCGGGACAGGGAACTGCTGAAGCTTTCTTT. Its translation: CASSFRPGQGTAEAFF.

This sequence joins TRBV5-1 and TRBJ1-2, with D possibly TRBD1 on 6 matching bases. The CDR3 runs 17 residues. CDR1 is SGHRS and CDR2 is YFSETQ in the germline V gene. The V end was cut by 4 bases, the J end by 3 bases, with 22 bases between. The DNA of the CDR3 is TGCGCCAGCAGCAGGGACCGTACAGGGTTCGGAGACTATGGCTACACCTTC. Its protein is CASSRDRTGFGDYGYTF.

The V gene is TRBV5-1, the J gene TRBJ2-7, with 11 nucleotides matching TRBD1. The germline V gene encodes CDR1 SGHRS and CDR2 YFSETQ. This CDR3 has 13 residues. J was trimmed by 6 bases and V by 4 bases; bases with no gene match: 3. CDR3 residues: CASSLDRGLEQYF. The CDR3 DNA sequence: TGCGCCAGCAGCCTGGACAGGGGGCTCGAGCAGTACTTC.

V and J are TRBV9 and TRBJ2-1, with D perhaps TRBD1 or TRBD2 (7 bases each). V was trimmed by 1 base and J by 3 bases, leaving 14 bases between them. This CDR3 contains 16 residues. Germline V gene data show CDR1 as SGDLS and CDR2 as YYNGEE. CDR3 sequence reads: CASSVSGDSFYNEQFF. CDR3 nucleotide sequence: TGTGCCAGCAGCGTAAGCGGGGACAGCTTCTACAATGAGCAGTTCTTC.

The V and J genes are TRBV2 and TRBJ1-1; 7 nucleotides align to TRBD1. V was pared by 7 bases and J by 3 bases, with 8 bases of the junction left unmatched. The CDR3 totals 14 residues. Per germline, CDR1 SNHLY and CDR2 FYNNEI. CDR3 loop: CASKIQGLDTEAFF. CDR3 DNA: TGTGCCAGCAAAATACAGGGGCTTGACACTGAAGCTTTCTTT.

The chain is built from TRBV7-2 and TRBJ2-3; D gene unclear. V was shortened by 4 bases and J by 1 base, with 9 bases between the two germline ends. Per germline, CDR1 SGHTA and CDR2 FQGNSA. CDR3 length equals 14 residues. The DNA for the CDR3 is TGTGCCAGCAGCTATGACTGGGGCACAGATACGCAGTATTTT. Its translation is CASSYDWGTDTQYF.

The chain employs TRBV25-1 and TRBJ2-1; perhaps TRBD1 as D (5 bases). V lost 2 bases to trimming and J lost 8 bases, with 16 bases between them. This CDR3 contains 15 residues. Germline CDR1 reads MGHDK; CDR2 reads SYGVNS. The CDR3 loop reads CASSELGQRVHEQFF. CDR3 coding DNA: TGTGCCAGCAGTGAACTGGGGCAAAGAGTCCATGAGCAGTTCTTC.

The CDR3 DNA sequence: TGCGCCAGCAGCCACGGACAGGGCGACTACGAGCAGTACTTC. This gives the protein CASSHGQGDYEQYF. V gene TRBV4-3 combines with J gene TRBJ2-7, with 8 bases aligning to TRBD1. The CDR3 is 14 residues long. With V trimmed by 3 bases and J by 3 bases, 4 bases remained unmatched. The germline V gene has CDR1 LGHNA and CDR2 YSLEER.

The chain uses TRBV4-3 and TRBJ1-2, with D possibly matching TRBD1 (6 bases). CDR3 length equals 14 residues. The V gene's germline CDR1 is LGHNA and CDR2 YSLEER. V was shortened by 2 bases and J by 7 bases, with 14 bases between the two germline ends. The CDR3 spells CASSQIQGGGGYTF. In nucleotides, the CDR3 is TGCGCCAGCAGCCAAATACAGGGCGGGGGTGGCTACACCTTC.

The table lists this clone with a count of one. The chain employs TRBV5-1 and TRBJ2-7, with TRBD2 as a possible D gene (6 bases). V lost 2 bases and J 4 bases, leaving 13 bases between the germline ends. The CDR3 covers 14 residues. Germline V gene lookup returns CDR1 SGHRS and CDR2 YFSETQ. CDR3: CASSLLVGGYEQYF. CDR3 sequence (DNA): TGCGCCAGCAGCTTACTTGTTGGGGGGTACGAGCAGTACTTC.

The genes are TRBV6-5 and TRBJ1-3; D is undetermined. V was pared by 6 bases and J by 6 bases, with 12 bases between. CDR1 is MNHEY and CDR2 is SVGAGI in the germline V gene. This CDR3 has 13 amino acids. This chain's CDR3 is CASRPRRTNTIYF. CDR3 bases: TGTGCCAGCAGGCCTAGACGGACAAACACCATATATTTT.